These T cell receptor beta chains were read from a single sample in a study of T cell repertoires in cytomegalovirus infection. TCRdb reprocessed the reads with MiXCR, giving one entry per CDR3 protein. The table records approximately 490,000 distinct CDR3 sequences, about 11% of them present only once. The sequencing sample was made of PBMCs. Every receptor here comes from a human donor in good health (CMV status not recorded). Some clones in this sample may be carry-over from other donors' samples. Both conserved end residues are part of each CDR3. A D gene is named only where the DNA matches it firmly. For some rows the clone size is stated as once, few or many, or as a class when expanded; others skip it.

>.|many|TRBV28|TRBJ1-1
CASSLEGVEAFF
TGTGCCAGCAGTCTCGAGGGGGTTGAAGCTTTCTTT
>.|many|TRBV7-9|TRBJ1-1
CASSFEGGTEAFF
TGTGCCAGCAGCTTCGAGGGAGGAACTGAAGCTTTCTTT
>TRBD2|many|TRBV7-9|TRBJ2-7
CASSSSSESGGYEQYF
TGTGCCAGCAGCTCCAGTAGTGAATCCGGGGGGTACGAGCAGTACTTC
>.|few|TRBV7-9|TRBJ2-3
CASFRERSATQYF
TGTGCCAGCTTCCGGGAGAGGTCGGCTACGCAGTATTTT
>.|many|TRBV4-1|TRBJ2-7
CASSQDFAYEQYF
TGCGCCAGCAGCCAAGATTTTGCCTACGAGCAGTACTTC
>.|.|TRBV29-1|TRBJ1-6
CSVGEGRNSPLHF
TGCAGCGTTGGGGAGGGGCGGAATTCACCCCTCCACTTT
>.|.|TRBV28|TRBJ2-3
CASSLSGASLTDTQYF
TGTGCCAGCAGTTTATCCGGGGCAAGCCTCACAGATACGCAGTATTTT
>.|.|TRBV19|TRBJ1-2
CASSIARGGADYGYTF
TGTGCCAGTAGTATAGCCCGGGGGGGCGCTGACTATGGCTACACCTTC
>.|many|TRBV28|TRBJ2-3
CASMSGTDTQYF
TGTGCCAGCATGAGTGGCACAGATACGCAGTATTTT
>TRBD1|.|TRBV20-1|TRBJ2-7
CSAARQGFSYEQYF
TGCAGTGCTGCAAGACAGGGGTTCTCCTACGAGCAGTACTTC
>TRBD2|.|TRBV12-3/TRBV12-4|TRBJ2-4
CASSPPWRGDIQYF
TGTGCCAGCAGCCCCCCGTGGCGGGGGGACATTCAGTACTTC
>.|many|TRBV29-1|TRBJ2-5
CSVDPRGSSETQYF
TGCAGCGTTGATCCCAGGGGCAGTTCAGAGACCCAGTACTTC
>.|many|TRBV19|TRBJ1-1
CASLTGQHLNTEAFF
TGTGCCAGCCTGACCGGACAGCACCTGAACACTGAAGCTTTCTTT
>.|.|TRBV25-1|TRBJ1-2
CASSEWRETYGYTF
TGTGCCAGCAGTGAATGGCGGGAGACTTATGGCTACACCTTC
>.|many|TRBV20-1|TRBJ2-7
CSAKGPTTYEQYF
TGCAGTGCTAAGGGGCCGACAACCTACGAGCAGTACTTC